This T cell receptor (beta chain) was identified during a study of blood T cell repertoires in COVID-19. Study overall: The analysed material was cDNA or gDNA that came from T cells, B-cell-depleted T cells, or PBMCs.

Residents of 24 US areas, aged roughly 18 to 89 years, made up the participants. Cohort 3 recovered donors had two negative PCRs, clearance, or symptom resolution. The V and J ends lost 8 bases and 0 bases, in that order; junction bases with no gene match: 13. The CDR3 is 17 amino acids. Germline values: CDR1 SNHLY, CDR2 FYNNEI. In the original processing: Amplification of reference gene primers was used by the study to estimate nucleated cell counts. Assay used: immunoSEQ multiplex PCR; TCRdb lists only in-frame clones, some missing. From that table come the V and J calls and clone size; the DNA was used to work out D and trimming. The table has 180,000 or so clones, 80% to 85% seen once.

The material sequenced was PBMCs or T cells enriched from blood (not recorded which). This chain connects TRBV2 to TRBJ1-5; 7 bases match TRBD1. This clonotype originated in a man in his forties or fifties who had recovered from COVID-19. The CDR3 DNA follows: TGTGCCAGCGTCCGAGACAGGGTTTACTATAGCAATCAGCCCCAGCATTTT. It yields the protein CASVRDRVYYSNQPQHF.